Reported below is one T cell receptor (beta chain). The CDR3 is 16 amino acids. Germline assignment: CDR1 LNHDA and CDR2 SQIVND (reference sequence). The V and J ends lost 5 bases and 2 bases, in that order; junction bases with no gene match: 4. Method: immunoSEQ multiplex PCR; TCRdb's copy keeps in-frame clones and lacks some. In the table there are around 190,000 clones, 76% of which are singletons. The sample belongs to a study of blood T cell repertoires in COVID-19. This chain joins TRBV19 and TRBJ2-1, with 12 bases fitting TRBD2. The sequenced material came from PBMCs or T cells enriched from blood (not recorded which). The receptor was derived from a woman aged 45 to 65 with acute COVID-19. The CDR3 sequence is CASSETSGGPYNEQFF. The CDR3 DNA reads TGTGCCAGTAGTGAGACTAGCGGGGGTCCCTACAATGAGCAGTTCTTC.